Below, one TCR beta chain is given with its context. This sample was included in a study of blood T cell repertoires in COVID-19. Study summary: Specimens from acute and convalescent COVID-19 originated in the United States, Italy and Spain.

Germline CDR1 reads MNHNY; CDR2 reads SVGAGI (reference sequence). V lost 5 bases and J 6 bases, leaving 25 bases between the germline ends. CDR3 size: 17 residues. The participants were between about 18 and 95 years old and came from roughly 25 US areas. Donors were grouped by their self-reported clinical history. Original analysis: Nucleated cell counts were estimated from reference gene primer amplification. Method: immunoSEQ multiplex PCR; TCRdb's copy keeps in-frame clones and lacks some. That table furnishes V, J and clone size, whereas the DNA furnished D and trimming. The sample has 150,000 to 200,000 clones, around 82% seen once.

The clonotype originates from a woman between 50 and 59 years old with acute COVID-19. This chain links TRBV6-6 with TRBJ1-1; TRBD1 might be the D (6 bases). Sequencing was done on a sample of PBMCs or T cells enriched from blood (not recorded which). The DNA of the CDR3 is TGTGCCAGCAGTCCTGCGGGGTTCGGGGGGGCTGCGTCTGAAGCTTTCTTT. This sequence encodes CASSPAGFGGAASEAFF.